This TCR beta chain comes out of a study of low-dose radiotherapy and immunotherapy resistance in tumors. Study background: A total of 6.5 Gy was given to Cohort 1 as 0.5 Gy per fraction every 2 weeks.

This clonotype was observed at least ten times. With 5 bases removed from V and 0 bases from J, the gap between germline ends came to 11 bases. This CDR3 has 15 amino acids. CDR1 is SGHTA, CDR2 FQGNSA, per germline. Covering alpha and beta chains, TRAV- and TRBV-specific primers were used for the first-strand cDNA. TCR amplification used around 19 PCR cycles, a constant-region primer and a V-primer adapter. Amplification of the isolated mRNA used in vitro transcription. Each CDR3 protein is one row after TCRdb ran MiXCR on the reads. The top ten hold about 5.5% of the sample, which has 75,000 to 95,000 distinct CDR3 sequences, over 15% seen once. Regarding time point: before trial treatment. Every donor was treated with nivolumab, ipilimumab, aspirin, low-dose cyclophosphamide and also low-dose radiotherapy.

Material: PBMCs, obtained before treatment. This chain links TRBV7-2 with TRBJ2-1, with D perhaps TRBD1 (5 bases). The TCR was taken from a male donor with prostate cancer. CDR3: CASSQDSSSYNEQFF. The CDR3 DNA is TGTGCCAGCAGCCAAGACAGTAGCTCCTACAATGAGCAGTTCTTC.